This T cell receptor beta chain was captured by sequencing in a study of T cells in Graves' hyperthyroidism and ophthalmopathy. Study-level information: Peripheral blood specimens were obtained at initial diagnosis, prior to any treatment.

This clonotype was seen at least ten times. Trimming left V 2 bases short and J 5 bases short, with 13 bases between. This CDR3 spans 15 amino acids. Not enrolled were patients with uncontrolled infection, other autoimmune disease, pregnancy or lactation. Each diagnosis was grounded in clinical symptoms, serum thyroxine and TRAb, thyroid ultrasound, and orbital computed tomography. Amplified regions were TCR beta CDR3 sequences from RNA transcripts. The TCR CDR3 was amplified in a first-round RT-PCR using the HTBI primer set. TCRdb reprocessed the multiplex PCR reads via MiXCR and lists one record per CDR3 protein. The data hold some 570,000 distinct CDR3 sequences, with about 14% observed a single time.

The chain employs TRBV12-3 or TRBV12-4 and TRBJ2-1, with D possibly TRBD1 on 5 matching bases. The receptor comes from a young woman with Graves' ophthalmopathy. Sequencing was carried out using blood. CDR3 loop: CASSLTLGANNEQFF. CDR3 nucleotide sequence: TGTGCCAGCAGTTTAACCCTAGGGGCTAACAATGAGCAGTTCTTC.